The 29 T cell receptor beta chains listed next were all sequenced from one sample in a study of shared clonotypes between healthy human individuals. Produced via immunoSEQ multiplex PCR; TCRdb's table is partial and in-frame only. In the table there are roughly 1,000,000 clones, about 80% of which are singletons. Sample: memory CD4+ T cells from PBMCs. Subset in this sample: CD45RA-negative fraction. The receptors originated from a young man in good health. Some clones in this sample may be carry-over from other donors' samples.

The genes are TRBV6-1 and TRBJ2-6; the D is unclear. Germline V lookup: CDR1 MNHNS, CDR2 SASEGT. CDR3 size: 11 residues. The CDR3 sequence: CEAPGANVLTF. The CDR3 DNA reads as TGTGAGGCCCCTGGGGCCAACGTCCTGACTTTC.

The CDR3 loop reads CASSLGLSGAAEQFF. Written as DNA, the CDR3 is TGTGCCAGCAGCTTGGGTTTATCGGGAGCGGCTGAGCAGTTCTTC. The chain recombines TRBV5-6 with TRBJ2-1, with D maybe TRBD2 (6 bases). From germline, CDR1 is SGHDT and CDR2 YYEEEE. The CDR3 runs to 15 residues. Deletions cut 0 bases from V and 9 bases from J, with 16 bases between.

The V call is TRBV18, the J call TRBJ2-7; D is unclear. V dropped 3 bases and J dropped 6 bases, with 15 bases sitting between them. Germline loops: CDR1 KGHSH, CDR2 LQKENI. The CDR3 is 14 residues long. The CDR3 DNA follows: TGTGCCAGCTCACCCCACGTAGGTCTGGCCGAGCAGTACTTC. It encodes CASSPHVGLAEQYF.

This clone showed up just once. The V gene is TRBV6-5, the J gene TRBJ2-7; 8 nucleotides agree with TRBD1. The germline gives CDR1 MNHEY, CDR2 SVGAGI. V lost 7 bases and J lost 5; bases outside the gene matches: 10. The CDR3 sequence is 14 residues long. CDR3 nucleotides: TGTGCCAGCACCCGGACAGGGAGAAGCGACGAGCAGTACTTC. It is translated as CASTRTGRSDEQYF.

This chain links TRBV29-1 with TRBJ1-1, with D possibly TRBD1 on 6 matching bases. Germline V gene data show CDR1 as SQVTM and CDR2 as ANQGSEA. The length of the CDR3 is 15 residues. Trimming pared 7 bases from V and 10 bases from J, leaving 28 bases between. CDR3 nucleotide sequence: TGCAGCGCAGGAGCCCTCGGGACAAATTCTTGGAGAGCTTTCTTT. It specifies CSAGALGTNSWRAFF.

This clone was picked up a small number of times. The chain is built from TRBV5-5 and TRBJ2-5, with 12 bases matching TRBD2. Germline CDR1 reads SGHKS; CDR2 reads YYEKEE (reference sequence). The CDR3 spans 16 residues. The V gene end was trimmed by 4 bases and the J gene end by 4 bases; junction bases not matched to a gene: 8. The CDR3 DNA is TGTGCCAGCAGCCCCAGACTAGCGGGAGTAGGAGAGACCCAGTACTTC. Residues: CASSPRLAGVGETQYF.

The chain recombines TRBV18 with TRBJ1-1; 9 bases are a match to TRBD1. There are 15 residues in the CDR3. Trimming removed 8 bases from V and 6 bases from J; junction bases left unmatched: 13. Germline V gene lookup returns CDR1 KGHSH and CDR2 LQKENI. The chain's CDR3 is CASTPSPDRGSEAFF. In DNA form, the CDR3 reads TGTGCCAGCACCCCGAGCCCGGACAGGGGTTCTGAAGCTTTCTTT.

The chain carries TRBV7-3 and TRBJ1-1, with a tentative D call TRBD1 (6 bases). Looked up from germline, CDR1 is SGHTA and CDR2 is FQGTGA. The CDR3 is 13 residues long. The V end lost 1 base, the J end lost 12 bases, and 15 bases lay between the germline ends. The CDR3 here is CASSLKDSGPPFF. The CDR3 region has the DNA TGTGCCAGCAGCTTAAAGGACAGCGGGCCCCCTTTCTTT.

The chain links TRBV6-5 to TRBJ1-2; D call uncertain. Germline V lookup: CDR1 MNHEY, CDR2 SVGAGI. This CDR3 has 15 residues. V was clipped by 4 bases and J by 0 bases, with 12 bases between them. The CDR3 DNA reads as TGTGCCAGCAGTTTGATCGGACGGACTAACTATGGCTACACCTTC. It codes for CASSLIGRTNYGYTF.

The V gene is TRBV27, the J gene TRBJ2-3; weak D call: TRBD2 (5 bases). CDR1 and CDR2 from the germline V gene are MNHEY and SMNVEV (reference sequence). The CDR3 covers 15 residues. Trimming removed 2 bases at V and 0 bases at J, with 9 bases between. The CDR3 sequence is CASSLSGLSTDTQYF. Written as DNA, the CDR3 is TGTGCCAGCAGTTTAAGCGGCCTAAGCACAGATACGCAGTATTTT.

This clone came up once. CDR3 sequence reads: CASSYGTGEQYF. CDR3 coding DNA: TGTGCCAGCAGCTACGGGACAGGAGAGCAGTACTTC. The chain has TRBV7-2 and TRBJ2-7; 8 nucleotides match TRBD1. J gave up 7 bases and V 4 bases, and 3 bases lay outside the gene matches. The germline CDR1 and CDR2 sequences are SGHTA and FQGNSA. This CDR3 comprises 12 residues.

CDR3 sequence reads: CASSLRLGTDTQYF. The CDR3 DNA is TGTGCCAGCAGCTTACGACTAGGCACAGATACGCAGTATTTT. The chain recombines TRBV13 with TRBJ2-3, with a possible D match to TRBD2 (6 bases). The germline V gene encodes CDR1 PRHDT and CDR2 FYEKMQ (reference sequence). The CDR3 runs to 14 residues. Trimming stripped 2 bases from V and 1 base from J, with 7 bases between.

The DNA for the CDR3 is TGCGCCAGCAGCCAAGATTCCCAGGGAAACTATGGCTACACCTTC. It specifies CASSQDSQGNYGYTF. The chain joins TRBV4-1 to TRBJ1-2; D is perhaps TRBD1 (5 bases). V lost 0 bases and J 2 bases, leaving 10 bases between the germline ends. The CDR3 runs 15 residues. Germline V lookup: CDR1 MGHRA, CDR2 YSYEKL.

As to this clone: Other nucleotide sequences from this sample produce the same CDR3. V and J are TRBV25-1 and TRBJ2-5; 8 nucleotides align to TRBD1. CDR1 is MGHDK, CDR2 SYGVNS, per germline. V lost 4 bases and J lost 4; bases outside the gene matches: 5. The CDR3 loop spans 14 amino acids. DNA for the CDR3: TGTGCCAGCAGTGTAGCAGGGGGCTCAGAGACCCAGTACTTC. This sequence encodes CASSVAGGSETQYF. Full variable domain (outside the CDR3, taken from reference TRBV25-1 and TRBJ2-5): EADIYQTPRYLVIGTGKKITLECSQTMGHDKMYWYQQDPGMELHLIHYSYGVNSTEKGDLSSESTVSRIRTEHFPLTLESARPSHTSQYLCASSVAGGSETQYFGPGTRLLVL.

The chain recombines TRBV5-4 with TRBJ2-1; tentatively, D is TRBD2 (6 bases). Germline CDR1 and CDR2: SGHNT and YYREEE (reference sequence). Trimming stripped 1 base from V and 3 bases from J, with 8 bases between. CDR3 size: 14 residues. The CDR3 nucleotides read TGTGCCAGCAGCTTGCTCGGGAGCTACAATGAGCAGTTCTTC. This translates into CASSLLGSYNEQFF.

The CDR3 DNA follows: TGCGCCAGCAGCTCGAAGACAGGGAGGGAGGCTGGTGAGCAGTTCTTC. It codes for CASSSKTGREAGEQFF. V gene TRBV5-1 combines with J gene TRBJ2-1, with D perhaps matching TRBD1 or TRBD2 (7 bases each). CDR3 size: 16 residues. CDR1 and CDR2 from the germline V gene are SGHRS and YFSETQ. Trimming cost V 3 bases and J 9 bases, with 22 bases left between them.

The rearrangement links TRBV5-4 to TRBJ1-1; D gene ambiguous. Germline assignment: CDR1 SGHNT and CDR2 YYREEE (reference sequence). The CDR3 covers 13 residues. Trimming took 0 bases from V and 1 from J, leaving 4 bases between them. This CDR3 reads CASSLARNTEAFF. DNA for the CDR3: TGTGCCAGCAGCTTGGCAAGGAACACTGAAGCTTTCTTT.

The chain couples TRBV5-1 to TRBJ1-1; 9 bases align to TRBD1. The junction had 4 bases not matched to a gene; V was cut back by 3 bases and J by 4 bases. Germline V gene lookup returns CDR1 SGHRS and CDR2 YFSETQ. The CDR3 extends over 14 amino acids. CDR3 bases: TGCGCCAGCAGCTGGGACAGGGCCCCCACTGAAGCTTTCTTT. Translating gives CASSWDRAPTEAFF.

This chain connects TRBV5-6 to TRBJ2-5; D uncertain. Germline V gives CDR1 SGHDT, CDR2 YYEEEE. The CDR3 has 12 amino acids. V was cut by 2 bases and J by 2 bases, with 4 bases left in between. In DNA form, the CDR3 reads TGTGCCAGCAGCTTCGTACAAGAGACCCAGTACTTC. As protein: CASSFVQETQYF. Complete variable domain (other parts from reference TRBV5-6 and TRBJ2-5): DAGVTQSPTHLIKTRGQQVTLRCSPKSGHDTVSWYQQALGQGPQFIFQYYEEEERQRGNFPDRFSGHQFPNYSSELNVNALLLGDSALYLCASSFVQETQYFGPGTRLLVL.

CDR3 loop: CASSAAAFGGYTF. The CDR3 DNA sequence: TGTGCCAGCAGTGCTGCGGCGTTCGGCGGCTACACCTTC. The rearrangement joins TRBV27 to TRBJ1-2; unclear D gene. The V gene's germline CDR1 is MNHEY and CDR2 SMNVEV (reference sequence). The CDR3 is 13 amino acids. The V end was cut by 5 bases, the J end by 8 bases, with 15 bases between.

Ten or more counts support this clone. The V gene is TRBV19, the J gene TRBJ1-1; 10 bases are a match to TRBD1. V lost 7 bases to trimming and J lost 3 bases; unmatched junction nucleotides: 11. Germline CDR1 is LNHDA and CDR2 is SQIVND (reference sequence). This CDR3 comprises 16 residues. The CDR3 DNA reads TGTGCCAGTACCCCCGGGGAGGGACAGGGGCACACTGAAGCTTTCTTT. Amino acid sequence: CASTPGEGQGHTEAFF.

This clone was seen many times. This chain links TRBV28 with TRBJ2-1; a possible D gene is TRBD2 (6 bases). The germline V and J ends were trimmed by 11 bases and 6 bases, with 14 bases remaining between them. The CDR3 contains 12 residues. CDR1 MDHEN and CDR2 SYDVKM come from the germline V gene. The CDR3 sequence: CAAGRRGNEQFF. CDR3 bases: TGTGCCGCGGGCCGGCGGGGCAATGAGCAGTTCTTC.

The chain has TRBV7-8 and TRBJ2-5, with D possibly called TRBD1 or TRBD2 (6 bases each). This CDR3 is 16 amino acids long. The germline V gene encodes CDR1 SGHVS and CDR2 FQNEAQ. The V gene lost 0 bases and the J gene lost 6 bases, with 17 bases spanning the gap. The CDR3: CASSLAGGTPKKTQYF. CDR3 sequence (DNA): TGTGCCAGCAGCTTAGCCGGCGGGACACCTAAGAAGACCCAGTACTTC.

The genes are TRBV7-3 and TRBJ2-1; no reliable D call. CDR1 is SGHTA and CDR2 is FQGTGA in the germline V gene. The CDR3 has 11 amino acids. Trimming removed 4 bases at V and 5 bases at J, with 3 bases between. DNA of the CDR3: TGTGCCAGCAGCTCAGACAATGAGCAGTTCTTC. The encoded protein is CASSSDNEQFF.

This clone was found a few times. This chain connects TRBV27 to TRBJ2-1; 7 bases match TRBD2. Germline V gives CDR1 MNHEY, CDR2 SMNVEV (reference sequence). V shed 2 bases and J 5 bases; nucleotides not matched to a gene: 9. The length of the CDR3 is 16 residues. CDR3 residues: CASSLTGGVPNNEQFF. The CDR3 DNA reads as TGTGCCAGCAGTTTAACGGGGGGAGTCCCAAACAATGAGCAGTTCTTC.

This clone has only one observation. The chain has TRBV7-9 and TRBJ1-2, with D uncertain. Germline CDR1 reads SEHNR; CDR2 reads FQNEAQ (reference sequence). The CDR3 covers 13 residues. Trimming took off 1 base at V and 4 bases at J, with 7 bases between the two ends. The CDR3, as DNA: TGTGCCAGCAGCTTAGAAGGGCGCTATGGCTACACCTTC. Translating gives CASSLEGRYGYTF.

This chain joins TRBV2 and TRBJ2-3, with D possibly matching TRBD2 (5 bases). Germline V gene data show CDR1 as SNHLY and CDR2 as FYNNEI. The CDR3 totals 15 residues. Trimming took off 1 base at V and 5 bases at J, with 13 bases between the two ends. The CDR3 DNA reads TGTGCCAGCAGTGAAGGAGGGAGTAAGCAAGATACGCAGTATTTT. It specifies CASSEGGSKQDTQYF.

The genes are TRBV28 and TRBJ1-4; TRBD1 aligns across 7 bases. There are 14 residues in the CDR3. With V trimmed by 2 bases and J by 7 bases, 4 bases remained unmatched. Germline V gene data show CDR1 as MDHEN and CDR2 as SYDVKM. The CDR3 sequence: CASSLQGVSEKLFF. CDR3 DNA: TGTGCCAGCAGTTTACAGGGGGTCAGTGAAAAACTGTTTTTT.

The V and J genes are TRBV6-1 and TRBJ1-5, with D perhaps TRBD1 (5 bases). Germline CDR1 is MNHNS and CDR2 is SASEGT. Trimming left V 11 bases short and J 3 bases short, with 17 bases between. The CDR3 has 14 residues. CDR3 residues: CACQARGYNQPQHF. The CDR3 DNA reads as TGTGCCTGCCAGGCGAGGGGATACAATCAGCCCCAGCATTTT.